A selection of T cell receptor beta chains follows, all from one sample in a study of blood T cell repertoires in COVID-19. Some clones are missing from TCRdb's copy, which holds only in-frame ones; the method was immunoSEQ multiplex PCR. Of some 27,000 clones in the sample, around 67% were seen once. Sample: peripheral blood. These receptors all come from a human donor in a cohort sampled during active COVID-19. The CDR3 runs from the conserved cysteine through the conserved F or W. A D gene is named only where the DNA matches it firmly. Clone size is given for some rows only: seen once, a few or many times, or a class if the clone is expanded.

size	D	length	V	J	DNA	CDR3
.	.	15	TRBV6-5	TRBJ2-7	TGTGCCAGCGACGGACTCAAGGGGGGGGGAGGGGAGCAGTACTTC	CASDGLKGGGGEQYF
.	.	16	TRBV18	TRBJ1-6	TGTGCCAGCTCGCCGACAGAAAGCTCCTATAATTCACCCCTCCACTTT	CASSPTESSYNSPLHF
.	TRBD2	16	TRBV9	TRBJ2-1	TGTGCCAGCAGCGGGACTAGCGGGGGGGCCTACAATGAGCAGTTCTTC	CASSGTSGGAYNEQFF
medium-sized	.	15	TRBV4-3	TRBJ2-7	TGCGCCAGCAGCCAAGGCCCGGGACAAACCTACGAGCAGTACTTC	CASSQGPGQTYEQYF
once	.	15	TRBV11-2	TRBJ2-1	TGTGCCAGCAGCCCAGAGCCGTGGCAGGGCAATGAGCAGTTCTTC	CASSPEPWQGNEQFF
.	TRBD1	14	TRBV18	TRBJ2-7	TGTGCCAGCTCACCGGACAGGGGAAGCCACGAGCAGTACTTC	CASSPDRGSHEQYF
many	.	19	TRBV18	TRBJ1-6	TGTGCCAGCTCACCTGGTCCCAACGGGGAGAGGTCCTATAATTCACCCCTCCACTTT	CASSPGPNGERSYNSPLHF
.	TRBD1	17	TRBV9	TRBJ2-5	TGTGCCAGCAGCGATCACCGGGACAGGGGACCCCAAGAGACCCAGTACTTC	CASSDHRDRGPQETQYF
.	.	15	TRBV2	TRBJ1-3	TGTGCCAGCAGTGAAGCCCGGGTTTCAGGAAACACCATATATTTT	CASSEARVSGNTIYF
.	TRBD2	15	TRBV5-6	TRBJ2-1	TGTGCCAGCAGCGGTACTAGCGGGACGGGCAATGAGCAGTTCTTC	CASSGTSGTGNEQFF
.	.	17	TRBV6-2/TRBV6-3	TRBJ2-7	TGTGCCAGCAGTTACCCGACTATGGGACTCCTACACTACGAGCAGTACTTC	CASSYPTMGLLHYEQYF
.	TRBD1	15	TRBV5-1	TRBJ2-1	TGCGCCAGCACCCAGACAGGGAGCTCCTACAATGAGCAGTTCTTC	CASTQTGSSYNEQFF
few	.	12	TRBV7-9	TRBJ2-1	TGTGCCAGCAGCTCACGGAGGAATGAGCAGTTCTTC	CASSSRRNEQFF
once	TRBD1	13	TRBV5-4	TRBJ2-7	TGTGCCAGCACCCTTGGACAGGGTTACGAGCAGTACTTC	CASTLGQGYEQYF
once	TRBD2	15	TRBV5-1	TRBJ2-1	TGCGCCAGCAGCTTGGCTCTAGCGGGAGCGAATGAGCAGTTCTTC	CASSLALAGANEQFF
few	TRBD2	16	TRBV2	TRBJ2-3	TGTGCCAGCAGTAGCGGGACTAGCGGGGAAGGAGATACGCAGTATTTT	CASSSGTSGEGDTQYF
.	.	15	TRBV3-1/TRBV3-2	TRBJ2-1	TGTGCCAGCAGCATCGGCGGAAACTCCTACAATGAGCAGTTCTTC	CASSIGGNSYNEQFF
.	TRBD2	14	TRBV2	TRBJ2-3	TGTGCCAGCAGTAAACTAGCGGTTCAGGATACGCAGTATTTT	CASSKLAVQDTQYF
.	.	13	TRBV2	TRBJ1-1	TGTGCCAGCAGTAGGACACAAAACACTGAAGCTTTCTTT	CASSRTQNTEAFF
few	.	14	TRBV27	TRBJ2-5	TGTGCCAGCAGTTTTACGGGAAGGGAAGAGACCCAGTACTTC	CASSFTGREETQYF
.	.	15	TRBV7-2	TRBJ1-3	TGTGCCAGCAGCTTAGCGTCCCACTCTGGAAACACCATATATTTT	CASSLASHSGNTIYF
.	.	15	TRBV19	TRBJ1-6	TGTGCCAGTAAAAGGGGTCAAAGTTATAATTCACCCCTCCACTTT	CASKRGQSYNSPLHF
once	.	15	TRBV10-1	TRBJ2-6	TGCGCCAGCAGGGAGAAGAGCTCTGGGGCCAACGTCCTGACTTTC	CASREKSSGANVLTF
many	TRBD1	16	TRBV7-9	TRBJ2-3	TGTGCCAGCAGCTTGCGACAGGGGGGCGCGACAGATACGCAGTATTTT	CASSLRQGGATDTQYF
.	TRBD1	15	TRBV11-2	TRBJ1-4	TGTGCCAGCAGCTTTGACAGGGGAGGGCTTGAAAAACTGTTTTTT	CASSFDRGGLEKLFF
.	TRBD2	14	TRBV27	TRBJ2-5	TGTGCCACGTCGTCGGGAGGGAGTAAAGAGACCCAGTACTTC	CATSSGGSKETQYF
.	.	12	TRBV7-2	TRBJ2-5	TGTGCCAGCAGCCTCGAGGTTGCGACCCAGTACTTC	CASSLEVATQYF
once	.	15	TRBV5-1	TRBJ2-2	TGCGCCAGCAGCTTTGGCGGAGGAGGGACCGGGGAGCTGTTTTTT	CASSFGGGGTGELFF
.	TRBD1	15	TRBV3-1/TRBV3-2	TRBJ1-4	TGTGCCAGCAGCCGCCGGACAGGGGGATATGAAAAACTGTTTTTT	CASSRRTGGYEKLFF
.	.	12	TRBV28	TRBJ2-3	TGTGCCAGCAGGGAGGGCACAGATACGCAGTATTTT	CASREGTDTQYF
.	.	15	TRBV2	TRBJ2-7	TGTGCCAGCAGTGAGAGTTTGCCCGGGAACTACGAGCAGTACTTC	CASSESLPGNYEQYF
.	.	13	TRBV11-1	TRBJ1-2	TGTGCCAGCAGCTTAATGGACAGCTATGGCTACACCTTC	CASSLMDSYGYTF
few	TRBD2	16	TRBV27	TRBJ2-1	TGTGCCAGCAGTGGCTGGACTAGCGGGGGGCCAAATGAGCAGTTCTTC	CASSGWTSGGPNEQFF
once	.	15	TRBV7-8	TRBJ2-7	TGTGCCAGCAGCTTAGCCCGGGGGAATTTTTACGAGCAGTACTTC	CASSLARGNFYEQYF
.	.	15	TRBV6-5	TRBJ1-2	TGTGCCAGCAGTCCGCTACCCCCACGGAGATATGGCTACACCTTC	CASSPLPPRRYGYTF
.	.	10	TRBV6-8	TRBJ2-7	TGTGCCAGTTTCAACTACGAGCAGTACTTC	CASFNYEQYF
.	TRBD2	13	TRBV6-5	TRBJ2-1	TGTGCCAGCAGAACTAGCGGGGGAAATGAGCAGTTCTTC	CASRTSGGNEQFF
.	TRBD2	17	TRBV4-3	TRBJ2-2	TGCGCCAGCAGCCAAGTTACTAGCGGGGGCGAGACCGGGGAGCTGTTTTTT	CASSQVTSGGETGELFF
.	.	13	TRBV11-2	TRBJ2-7	TGTGCCAGCAGCTTAGCCTACTCCTACGAGCAGTACTTC	CASSLAYSYEQYF
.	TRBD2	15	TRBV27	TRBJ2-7	TGTGCCAGCAGTGGGTCCGGGACTAGTAATATCGAGCAGTACTTC	CASSGSGTSNIEQYF
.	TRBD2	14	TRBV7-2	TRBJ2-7	TGTGCCAGCAGCTTTGGGACTAGCATCTACGAGCAGTACTTC	CASSFGTSIYEQYF
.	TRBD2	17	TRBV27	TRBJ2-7	TGTGCCAGCAGTTTATACCAATCACTAGCGGGAGGTGTTGAGCAGTACTTC	CASSLYQSLAGGVEQYF
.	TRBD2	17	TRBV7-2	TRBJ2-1	TGTGCCAGCAGCTTAGGGGCTAGCGGGGCCTCCTACAATGAGCAGTTCTTC	CASSLGASGASYNEQFF
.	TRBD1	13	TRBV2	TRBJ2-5	TGTGCCAGCAACAGGGGCAGGGGAGAGACCCAGTACTTC	CASNRGRGETQYF
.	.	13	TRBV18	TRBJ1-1	TGTGCCAGCTCACCTAGCCCAGACACTGAAGCTTTCTTT	CASSPSPDTEAFF
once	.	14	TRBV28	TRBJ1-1	TGTGCCAGCAGTTTAGTGGGGGCGCTGACTGAAGCTTTCTTT	CASSLVGALTEAFF
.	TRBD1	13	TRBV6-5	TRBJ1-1	TGTGCCAGCAGAACTACAGGGGGCACTGAAGCTTTCTTT	CASRTTGGTEAFF
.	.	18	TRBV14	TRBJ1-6	TGTGCCAGCAGCCAAGGCGTTCGGAGGAGCTCCTATAATTCACCCCTCCACTTT	CASSQGVRRSSYNSPLHF
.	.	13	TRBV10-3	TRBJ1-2	TGTGCCATCAGTGGGGCAGCGGCTGATGGCTACACCTTC	CAISGAAADGYTF
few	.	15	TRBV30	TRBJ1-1	TGTGCCTGTAAAACTCCGGGTCCAATGAACACTGAAGCTTTCTTT	CACKTPGPMNTEAFF